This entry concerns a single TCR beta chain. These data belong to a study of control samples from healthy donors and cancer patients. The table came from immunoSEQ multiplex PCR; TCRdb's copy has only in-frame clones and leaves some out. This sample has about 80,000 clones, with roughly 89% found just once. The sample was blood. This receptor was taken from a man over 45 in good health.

CDR3 in amino acids: CASSFEKGGGYGYTF. CDR3 bases: TGCGCCAGCAGCTTCGAAAAAGGGGGCGGCTATGGCTACACCTTC. This sequence joins TRBV5-1 and TRBJ1-2; TRBD1 agrees at 7 bases. CDR3 size: 15 residues. V dropped 2 bases and J dropped 4; count of bases not matched to a gene: 8. The germline V gene encodes CDR1 SGHRS and CDR2 YFSETQ.